These 8 T cell receptor beta chains share one sample of origin, sequenced in a study of T-cell memory formation after mild COVID-19. TCRdb re-called the 5' RACE reads with MiXCR, one entry per CDR3 protein. The table lists roughly 560,000 distinct CDR3 sequences, just over 20% of them singletons. Sequenced: PBMCs or a T cell subset sorted from them (not recorded which). The receptor source for this set is an adult woman who had mild COVID-19 (a few samples of this study predate the infection). Cell type and time point are not known.

The sample holds a few counts of this clonotype. This sequence joins TRBV29-1 and TRBJ2-7; TRBD1 matches at 10 bases. The CDR3 loop spans 13 amino acids. Germline CDR1 is SQVTM and CDR2 is ANQGSEA. Losses at the gene ends were 6 bases for V and 3 bases for J; bases not matched to a gene: 5. CDR3 loop: CSVGTGEGYEQYF. The CDR3 nucleotides are TGCAGCGTCGGGACAGGGGAGGGCTACGAGCAGTACTTC.

This clonotype was recorded a few times. The chain couples TRBV5-1 to TRBJ2-1; weak D call: TRBD2 (6 bases). CDR3 length: 15 residues. V dropped 3 bases and J dropped 5 bases, with 15 bases sitting between them. Germline CDR1 and CDR2: SGHRS and YFSETQ. This CDR3 is CASSSRQGGNNEQFF. CDR3 sequence (DNA): TGCGCCAGCAGCTCGAGGCAGGGAGGTAACAATGAGCAGTTCTTC.

This clonotype was counted a few times. DNA for the CDR3: TGTGCCAGCAGCCCCTCCGGGACCTACTCCTACGAGCAGTACTTC. It is translated as CASSPSGTYSYEQYF. The chain combines TRBV3-1 with TRBJ2-7; perhaps D is TRBD1 or TRBD2 (5 bases each). CDR1 and CDR2 (germline): LGHDT, YNNKEL (reference sequence). This CDR3 comprises 15 residues. Trimming removed 4 bases at V and 0 bases at J, with 13 bases between.

This clonotype has a handful of counts. The chain employs TRBV7-9 and TRBJ2-7; no firm D call. V lost 1 base, J lost 3 bases, and 10 bases lay in between. The germline V gene has CDR1 SEHNR and CDR2 FQNEAQ (reference sequence). The CDR3 has 14 residues. The CDR3 bases are TGTGCCAGCAGCTTAGGACGGCAGATCTACGAGCAGTACTTC. Translation: CASSLGRQIYEQYF.

A note on this clonotype: The junction differs from germline at one of its ends, possibly a read error. V gene TRBV24-1 combines with J gene TRBJ2-3; 7 bases are a match to TRBD1. Germline CDR1 KGHDR, CDR2 SFDVKD. This CDR3 contains 16 residues. DNA of the CDR3: TGTGCCATCAGTCCCCCAGGACAGGCCAGCACAGATACGCAGTATTTT. It is translated as CAISPPGQASTDTQYF.

This chain joins TRBV7-9 and TRBJ1-1, with D perhaps matching TRBD1 (6 bases). Trimming shortened V by 6 bases and J by 4 bases, and 18 bases separated the two germline ends. Germline CDR1 is SEHNR and CDR2 is FQNEAQ (reference sequence). This CDR3 is 15 amino acids long. The chain's CDR3 is CASSSLSTGSTEAFF. The CDR3 region has the DNA TGTGCCAGCAGTTCCCTCTCAACAGGGAGCACTGAAGCTTTCTTT.

V gene TRBV24-1 combines with J gene TRBJ2-7; D not certain. Germline-derived CDR1 and CDR2 are KGHDR and SFDVKD. Trimming took off 1 base at V and 3 bases at J, with 6 bases between the two ends. The CDR3 consists of 13 residues. The CDR3 nucleotides read TGTGCCACCAGTGATTTTTTAGGCTACGAGCAGTACTTC. Its translation is CATSDFLGYEQYF.

There are many counts of this clonotype. This chain joins TRBV24-1 and TRBJ2-5; maybe TRBD1 (5 bases). Germline V gene sequence: CDR1 KGHDR, CDR2 SFDVKD. V lost 5 bases and J lost 2, with 14 bases in between. The CDR3 consists of 15 residues. The chain's CDR3 is CATSVTGLGQETQYF. The CDR3 bases are TGTGCCACCAGTGTCACAGGTTTAGGTCAAGAGACCCAGTACTTC.